This T cell receptor beta chain was obtained from a study of neurological immune-mediated disorders (dated by TCRdb to about 2019). As for the study more broadly: Among the approximately 34 multiple sclerosis patients, 31 had relapsing-remitting MS and 3 had secondary progressive MS. The study compared peripheral blood TCR-beta repertoires of HTLV-I-associated myelopathy (HAM/TSP) patients, multiple sclerosis patients and healthy controls using UMI-based sequencing. Alongside PBMC samples, the set of some 98 TCR-beta libraries contained longitudinal samples, technical triplicates, and paired CD4+ and CD8+ T-cell subsets that had been sorted. Of the 68 subjects in the cohort, some 15 were HAM/TSP patients, around 35 were multiple sclerosis patients, and approximately 20 were healthy controls. Overall study results and their limits: Expanded clones from different subjects shared no identical CDR3 amino acid sequences, which suggests that TCR-beta repertoires were private in all groups. No clinical or MRI features were associated with the MS cluster, and the authors said that larger cohorts are needed. In phylogenetic analysis, the repertoires of 18 of 34 MS patients grouped into a cluster of related CDR3 sequences, which suggests a possible signature at the repertoire level. TCR clonal expansion was highest in HAM/TSP patients and lowest in MS patients, with MS patients falling below even healthy controls.

To synthesize cDNA, template-switch 5'RACE was performed with a primer carrying a 10-nucleotide random unique molecular identifier so that each TCR transcript was tagged. Every sequencing run covered 15-18 subjects and yielded more than 170 million TCR-beta sequences. The RNeasy kit was used to extract total RNA. The KAPA Real-time Library Amplification kit was used to amplify TCR-beta VDJ regions with primers for the TCR constant region and the 5'RACE anchor. A first PCR added sample indexes and Illumina adaptors, and a second PCR then raised library yield. The roughly 650 bp TCR product was size-selected on a 2% E-gel SizeSelection system after Ampure bead purification. Before pooling, libraries had their quality checked on a Bioanalyzer, their concentration measured with Qubit, and their quantity determined with the Kapa Library Quantification kit. Libraries were sequenced paired-end 2 x 150 bp on an Illumina HiSeq 2500. To increase sequence diversity, roughly 25-31% phiX was spiked into each library pool. Per the authors' processing: The UMI-based MiGEC pipeline processed quality-filtered reads and removed over 85% of raw TCR sequences during error correction. IMGT germline references were used for alignment of VDJ genes, and clonotypes were defined by a unique CDR3 amino acid sequence together with V-J genes. VDJtools evaluated clonal expansion, Shannon diversity and CDR3 relatedness (CalcPairwiseDistances, ClusterSamples); CLCbio workbench built phylogenetic trees. Clones with at least 8 unique UMIs were defined as expanded, with this threshold being based on coefficient-of-variation modelling across technical triplicates. Clones were called with MiXCR by TCRdb after fastp trimmed the public reads at Q25, and only in-frame beta chains were retained. CDR3 protein sequences are deduplicated, and each keeps its most common genes and DNA. TCRdb's processing, not the study's, gives the V and J calls here. The sample has roughly 90,000 distinct CDR3 sequences on record, approximately 3.5% of them singletons. The biggest ten clones account for around 3.2% of the sample.

A remark on this clonotype: Its antigen is not yet known. No base-level quality is on record; no much larger clone is a single base apart.

For the unsorted PBMC libraries, 2 million PBMCs were stored in RNAlater at -80 degrees C until RNA extraction and were used to generate the libraries. Multiple sclerosis patients were enrolled in a US clinical protocol evaluating disease progression by magnetic resonance imaging. Peripheral blood was subjected to Ficoll-Hypaque density gradient centrifugation to isolate PBMCs, which were then cryopreserved in liquid nitrogen. The CDR3 runs 15 residues from the cysteine to the phenylalanine. Just the 45-base CDR3 DNA is kept, in frame starting at base 1. Relative to germline, V is missing 0 bases and J is missing 5 bases, with 6 bases of the junction outside any gene match. Reading the germline V gene (reference sequence) gives CDR1 DFQATT and CDR2 SNEGSKA.

Sequencing was done on a sample of PBMCs. This TCR was recovered from a woman between 45 and 65 years old with multiple sclerosis. The V gene is TRBV20-1 and the J gene is TRBJ2-3, with 9 bases matching TRBD2. The CDR3 reads as follows: CSARDPSGAGDTQYF. The DNA sequence follows: TGCAGTGCTAGAGATCCTAGCGGGGCGGGAGATACGCAGTATTTT.